This TCR beta chain was profiled in a study of blood T cell repertoires in COVID-19. Study-wide background: From T cells, B-cell-depleted T cells, or PBMCs came the material, which was cDNA or gDNA.

Germline values: CDR1 SNHLY, CDR2 FYNNEI. V lost 5 bases to trimming and J lost 2 bases, with 15 bases between them. This CDR3 region has 15 residues. Everyone who took part was roughly 18 to 100 years old, and they came from about two dozen US areas. Assay used: immunoSEQ multiplex PCR; TCRdb lists only in-frame clones, some missing. This table has 210,000 or so clones, 80% appearing once. The receptor was derived from a man under 40 with acute COVID-19. Sequencing was done on a sample of PBMCs or T cells enriched from blood (not recorded which). The chain couples TRBV2 to TRBJ1-1; D may be TRBD1 (6 bases). DNA of the CDR3: TGTGCCAGCAGTCCGCAGACAGGATTCAACACTGAAGCTTTCTTT. It yields the protein CASSPQTGFNTEAFF.